Below are 23 T cell receptor beta chains sequenced from a single sample in a study of beta chain features in type 1 diabetes. The whole isolated RNA underwent reverse transcription, so sequencing captured expressed TCRB transcripts. Only in-frame clones appear in the TCRdb table, and some are missing; sequencing was by immunoSEQ multiplex PCR. Found here are fewer than 300,000 clones, over 20% of them singletons; the top ten hold around 0.03%. Study-wide points: When Type 1 diabetes patients were examined, their TCRB CDR3s proved moderately but significantly shorter in all four CD4+ subsets.

Their antigens are not known. Source material: naive CD4+ T cells from blood. These receptors were obtained from a woman in her thirties or forties with type 1 diabetes.

This rearrangement joins TRBV7-3 to TRBJ2-2; D remains ambiguous. The CDR3 has 14 amino acids. V lost 2 bases and J 0 bases, leaving 4 bases between the germline ends. CDR1 and CDR2 (germline): SGHTA, FQGTGA. The CDR3 protein is CASSLLANTGELFF. CDR3 DNA sequence: TGTGCCAGCAGCTTACTAGCGAACACCGGGGAGCTGTTTTTT.

The CDR3 region is CSVDVTGNYGYTF. The CDR3 DNA follows: TGCAGCGTTGATGTCACAGGAAACTATGGCTACACCTTC. This chain uses TRBV29-1 with TRBJ1-2, with a weak D call TRBD1 (5 bases). V was cut by 3 bases and J by 2 bases, with 10 bases left in between. This CDR3 spans 13 amino acids. The germline gives CDR1 SQVTM, CDR2 ANQGSEA.

The chain uses TRBV7-2 and TRBJ2-7, with TRBD2 matching 9 bases. Unmatched junction bases numbered 7, after V lost 5 bases and J lost 2 bases. Germline lookup yields CDR1 SGHTA and CDR2 FQGNSA. The CDR3 runs 15 residues. In nucleotides, the CDR3 is TGTGCCAGCAGCCCGGGACTAGCTAAGACCTACGAGCAGTACTTC. Translation gives CASSPGLAKTYEQYF.

The V call is TRBV28, the J call TRBJ2-7; 7 nucleotides agree with TRBD2. Germline loops: CDR1 MDHEN, CDR2 SYDVKM. CDR3 length: 14 residues. The ends lost 3 bases at V and 2 bases at J; junction bases unmatched: 4. The CDR3 DNA reads as TGTGCCAGCAGTTTTGCGGGAGCTCCCTACGAGCAGTACTTC. Protein sequence: CASSFAGAPYEQYF.

The chain has TRBV7-2 and TRBJ2-7; tentatively, D is TRBD1 (5 bases). The CDR3 is 12 amino acids. The germline V gene has CDR1 SGHTA and CDR2 FQGNSA. With 4 bases removed from V and 4 bases from J, the gap between germline ends came to 8 bases. CDR3 nucleotide sequence: TGTGCCAGCAGCTCCGACAGATACGAGCAGTACTTC. It encodes CASSSDRYEQYF.

The chain has TRBV9 and TRBJ2-3; TRBD1 is a possible D gene (6 bases). The CDR3 loop spans 14 amino acids. From germline, CDR1 is SGDLS and CDR2 YYNGEE. Trimming pared 4 bases from V and 2 bases from J, leaving 11 bases between. CDR3 sequence (DNA): TGTGCCAGCAGCCCCGGACAGTTCACAGATACGCAGTATTTT. The encoded protein is CASSPGQFTDTQYF.

The chain uses TRBV6-1 and TRBJ2-5, with unresolved D. V was clipped by 4 bases and J by 6 bases, with 9 bases between them. Germline loops: CDR1 MNHNS, CDR2 SASEGT. The CDR3 length is 12 residues. CDR3 DNA sequence: TGTGCCAGCAGTGTCGAGGAAAAGACCCAGTACTTC. This codes for CASSVEEKTQYF.

This clone came up a few times. V and J are TRBV29-1 and TRBJ2-1; 10 nucleotides match TRBD2. Germline-derived CDR1 and CDR2 are SQVTM and ANQGSEA. The CDR3 length is 16 residues. The J segment lost 6 bases and the V segment lost 0 bases, leaving 8 bases of the junction unmatched. The CDR3 region is CSVEDGSGGAPNEQFF. DNA for the CDR3: TGCAGCGTTGAAGATGGCAGCGGGGGGGCCCCCAATGAGCAGTTCTTC.

The V call is TRBV2, the J call TRBJ2-5; D not certain. V shed 3 bases and J shed 5 bases, with 10 bases lying between them. The CDR3 loop spans 13 amino acids. Germline V CDR1 and CDR2: SNHLY, FYNNEI. The CDR3 region is CASSDSSFETQYF. DNA for the CDR3: TGTGCCAGCAGTGACAGTAGCTTCGAGACCCAGTACTTC.

This clone has a handful of counts. The J gene is TRBJ2-7, the V gene TRBV6-5, with 7 bases lining up with TRBD1. The CDR3 sequence is 15 residues long. Losses at the gene ends were 5 bases for V and 6 bases for J; bases not matched to a gene: 13. CDR1 and CDR2 from the germline V gene are MNHEY and SVGAGI. CDR3 amino acids: CASSASGGSSAEQYF. The CDR3 DNA follows: TGTGCCAGCAGTGCATCAGGGGGATCGTCGGCCGAGCAGTACTTC.

The chain joins TRBV7-9 to TRBJ2-1, with D hard to call. From germline, CDR1 is SEHNR and CDR2 FQNEAQ (reference sequence). Trimming removed 2 bases at V and 9 bases at J, with 11 bases between. This CDR3 is 13 amino acids long. The CDR3 nucleotides read TGTGCCAGCAGCTTACTGAGCACCGGTGAGCAGTTCTTC. Protein: CASSLLSTGEQFF.

In nucleotides, the CDR3 is TGCAGCGTTGAAGGCAGGGGGGGCACAGATACGCAGTATTTT. Encoded protein: CSVEGRGGTDTQYF. The V and J genes are TRBV29-1 and TRBJ2-3; tentatively, D is TRBD1 (7 bases). V gave up 1 base and J gave up 1 base, with 9 bases separating them. Germline V gene lookup returns CDR1 SQVTM and CDR2 ANQGSEA. The CDR3 length is 14 residues.

This clone was recorded a few times. The CDR3 loop is CASSVAGGRSDTQYF. DNA for the CDR3: TGTGCCAGCAGCGTAGCGGGGGGGAGGTCAGATACGCAGTATTTT. The chain links TRBV9 to TRBJ2-3, with 8 bases fitting TRBD2. Trimming took 0 bases from V and 4 from J; bases not matched to a gene: 4. The germline gives CDR1 SGDLS, CDR2 YYNGEE. The CDR3 extends over 15 amino acids.

Turning to this clone: The junction differs from germline at one of its ends, possibly a read error. This chain connects TRBV9 to TRBJ2-1, with TRBD2 identical over 7 bases. There are 18 residues in the CDR3. The germline gives CDR1 SGDLS, CDR2 YYNGEE. CDR3 loop: CASSVAPIAGASSNEQFF. DNA of the CDR3: TGTGCCAGCAGCGTAGCCCCTATAGCGGGCGCTTCCTCCAATGAGCAGTTCTTC. The full variable domain, rest sourced from reference TRBV9 and TRBJ2-1, is DSGVTQTPKHLITATGQRVTLRCSPRSGDLSVYWYQQSLDQGLQFLIQYYNGEERAKGNILERFSAQQFPDLHSELNLSSLELGDSALYFCASSVAPIAGASSNEQFFGPGTRLTVL.

This clone was found a few times. CDR3 in DNA: TGCGCCAGCAGAAGAGTTCTAGCGGGGGCCCACGAGCAGTACTTC. It encodes CASRRVLAGAHEQYF. The chain is built from TRBV5-1 and TRBJ2-7; TRBD2 matches at 10 bases. This CDR3 is built from 15 residues. V trimming: 5 bases; J trimming: 5 bases; junction bases outside the gene matches: 10. CDR1 and CDR2 (germline): SGHRS, YFSETQ.

This clone was detected only a few times. V and J are TRBV6-5 and TRBJ2-5; 14 bases are shared with TRBD2. CDR3 size: 15 residues. The V gene end was trimmed by 6 bases and the J gene end by 5 bases; junction bases not matched to a gene: 5. CDR1 and CDR2 (germline): MNHEY, SVGAGI. The CDR3 is CASSLGLAGVETQYF. The DNA for the CDR3 is TGTGCCAGCAGCCTGGGACTAGCGGGAGTGGAGACCCAGTACTTC.

This chain connects TRBV15 to TRBJ1-1; tentatively, D is TRBD1 (6 bases). Trimming removed 2 bases at V and 10 bases at J, with 14 bases between. Germline CDR1 LNHNV, CDR2 YYDKDF (reference sequence). The CDR3 spans 13 residues. CDR3 region: CATSRPYREGAFF. CDR3 bases: TGTGCCACCAGCAGACCCTACAGGGAAGGAGCTTTCTTT.

This clone was seen a few times. The V and J genes are TRBV4-1 and TRBJ2-5; 15 bases align to TRBD2. V lost 5 bases, J lost 5 bases, and 6 bases stayed unmatched. The germline V gene has CDR1 MGHRA and CDR2 YSYEKL. The CDR3 has 16 residues. The CDR3 spells CASSAGLAGGLETQYF. The CDR3 bases are TGCGCCAGCAGCGCCGGACTAGCGGGGGGGCTGGAGACCCAGTACTTC.

The V gene is TRBV28, the J gene TRBJ1-5; 9 bases are a match to TRBD1. This CDR3 region has 16 residues. CDR1 MDHEN and CDR2 SYDVKM come from the germline V gene. V trimming: 3 bases; J trimming: 1 base; junction bases outside the gene matches: 4. Written as DNA, the CDR3 is TGTGCCAGCAGTTTGGGGACAGGGTCAAGCAATCAGCCCCAGCATTTT. This codes for CASSLGTGSSNQPQHF.

A few counts support this clone. This sequence joins TRBV15 and TRBJ2-5, with TRBD2 matching 11 bases. The CDR3 extends over 17 amino acids. Germline-derived CDR1 and CDR2 are LNHNV and YYDKDF (reference sequence). The V gene end was trimmed by 1 base and the J gene end by 5 bases; junction bases not matched to a gene: 9. The CDR3 loop is CATSRGGLAGGGETQYF. The CDR3 region has the DNA TGTGCCACCAGCAGAGGGGGGCTAGCGGGAGGTGGGGAGACCCAGTACTTC.

This clone was counted between two and nine times. J is TRBJ2-1 and V is TRBV7-9, with D possibly being TRBD1 (6 bases). Trimming took 5 bases from V and 3 from J, leaving 17 bases between them. This CDR3 has 16 amino acids. Germline CDR1 is SEHNR and CDR2 is FQNEAQ (reference sequence). The CDR3: CASSPIKGEGYNEQFF. The CDR3, as DNA: TGTGCCAGCAGCCCCATCAAGGGGGAAGGCTACAATGAGCAGTTCTTC.

This clone was seen just once. The J gene is TRBJ2-3, the V gene TRBV28; 13 nucleotides line up with TRBD2. Germline V gene lookup returns CDR1 MDHEN and CDR2 SYDVKM. The CDR3 sequence is 16 residues long. The V gene end was trimmed by 5 bases and the J gene end by 5 bases; junction bases not matched to a gene: 7. The CDR3 spells CASSDGTSGVGDTQYF. CDR3 sequence (DNA): TGTGCCAGCAGTGACGGGACTAGCGGGGTGGGAGATACGCAGTATTTT.

This clone occurred a few times. The chain recombines TRBV30 with TRBJ2-5; possibly TRBD2 for D (5 bases). Germline lookup yields CDR1 GTSNPN and CDR2 SVGIG (reference sequence). The V end was cut by 6 bases, the J end by 4 bases, with 9 bases between. There are 11 residues in the CDR3. In DNA form, the CDR3 reads TGTGCCTGTAGTCGGGGAGAGACCCAGTACTTC. Translated, it gives CACSRGETQYF. Full variable domain (missing parts from reference TRBV30 and TRBJ2-5): SQTIHQWPATLVQPVGSPLSLECTVEGTSNPNLYWYRQAAGRGLQLLFYSVGIGQISSEVPQNLSASRPQDRQFILSSKKLLLSDSGFYLCACSRGETQYFGPGTRLLVL.